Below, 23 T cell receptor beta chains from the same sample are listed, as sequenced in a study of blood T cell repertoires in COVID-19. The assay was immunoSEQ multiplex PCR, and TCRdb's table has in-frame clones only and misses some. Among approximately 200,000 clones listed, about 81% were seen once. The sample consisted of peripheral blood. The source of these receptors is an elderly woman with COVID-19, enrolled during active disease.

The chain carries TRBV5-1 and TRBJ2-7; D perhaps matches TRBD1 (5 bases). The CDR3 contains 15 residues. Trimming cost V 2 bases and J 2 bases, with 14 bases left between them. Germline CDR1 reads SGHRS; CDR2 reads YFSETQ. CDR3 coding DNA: TGCGCCAGCAGCTTTAGCTTAGACAGAGCCTACGAGCAGTACTTC. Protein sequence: CASSFSLDRAYEQYF.

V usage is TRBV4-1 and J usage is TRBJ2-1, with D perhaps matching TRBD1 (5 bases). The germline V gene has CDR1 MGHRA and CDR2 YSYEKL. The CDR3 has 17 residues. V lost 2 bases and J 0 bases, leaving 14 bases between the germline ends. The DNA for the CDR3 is TGCGCCAGCAGCCAAACAATCACAGGTAGCTCCTACAATGAGCAGTTCTTC. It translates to CASSQTITGSSYNEQFF.

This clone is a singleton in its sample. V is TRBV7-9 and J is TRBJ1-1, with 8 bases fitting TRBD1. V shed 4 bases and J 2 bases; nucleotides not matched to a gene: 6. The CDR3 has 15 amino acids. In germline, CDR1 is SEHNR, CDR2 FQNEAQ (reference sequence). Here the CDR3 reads CASSSQGAINTEAFF. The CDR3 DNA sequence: TGTGCCAGCAGCTCCCAGGGGGCTATCAACACTGAAGCTTTCTTT.

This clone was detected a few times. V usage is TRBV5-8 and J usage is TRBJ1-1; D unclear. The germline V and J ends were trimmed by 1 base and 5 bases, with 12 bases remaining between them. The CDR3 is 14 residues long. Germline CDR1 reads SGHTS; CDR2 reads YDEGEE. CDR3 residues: CASSLRGLGTEAFF. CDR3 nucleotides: TGTGCCAGCAGCTTGAGAGGGCTGGGGACTGAAGCTTTCTTT.

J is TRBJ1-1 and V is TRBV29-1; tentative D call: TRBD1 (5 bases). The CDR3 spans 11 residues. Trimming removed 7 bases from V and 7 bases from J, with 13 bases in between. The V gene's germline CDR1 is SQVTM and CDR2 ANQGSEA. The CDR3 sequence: CSAPTDSEAFF. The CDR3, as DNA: TGCAGCGCTCCGACAGACAGTGAAGCTTTCTTT.

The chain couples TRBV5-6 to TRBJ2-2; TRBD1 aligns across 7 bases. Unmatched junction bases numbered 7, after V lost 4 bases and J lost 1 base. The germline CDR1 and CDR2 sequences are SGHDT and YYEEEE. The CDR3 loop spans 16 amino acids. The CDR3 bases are TGTGCCAGCAGCCTCGTAGGGGGCCTGAACACCGGGGAGCTGTTTTTT. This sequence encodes CASSLVGGLNTGELFF. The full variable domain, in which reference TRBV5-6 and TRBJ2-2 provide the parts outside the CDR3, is DAGVTQSPTHLIKTRGQQVTLRCSPKSGHDTVSWYQQALGQGPQFIFQYYEEEERQRGNFPDRFSGHQFPNYSSELNVNALLLGDSALYLCASSLVGGLNTGELFFGEGSRLTVL.

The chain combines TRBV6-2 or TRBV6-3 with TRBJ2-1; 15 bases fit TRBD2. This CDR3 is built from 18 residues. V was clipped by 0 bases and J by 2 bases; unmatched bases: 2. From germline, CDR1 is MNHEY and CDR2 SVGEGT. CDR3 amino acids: CASSYSGLAGGPYNEQFF. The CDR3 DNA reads TGTGCCAGCAGTTACTCGGGACTAGCGGGGGGACCCTACAATGAGCAGTTCTTC.

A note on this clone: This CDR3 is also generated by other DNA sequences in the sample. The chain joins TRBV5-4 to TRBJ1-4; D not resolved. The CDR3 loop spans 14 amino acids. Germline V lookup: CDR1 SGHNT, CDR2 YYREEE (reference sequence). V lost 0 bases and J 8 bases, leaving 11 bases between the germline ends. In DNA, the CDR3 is TGTGCCAGCAGCTTGGATGGAGGGAGGGAAAAACTGTTTTTT. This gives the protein CASSLDGGREKLFF.

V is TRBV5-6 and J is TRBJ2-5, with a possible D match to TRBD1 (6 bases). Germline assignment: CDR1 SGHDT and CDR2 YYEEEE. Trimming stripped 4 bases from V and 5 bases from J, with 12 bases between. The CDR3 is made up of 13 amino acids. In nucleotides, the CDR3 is TGTGCCAGCAGCCCCGTTAGGGGGGAGACCCAGTACTTC. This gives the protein CASSPVRGETQYF.

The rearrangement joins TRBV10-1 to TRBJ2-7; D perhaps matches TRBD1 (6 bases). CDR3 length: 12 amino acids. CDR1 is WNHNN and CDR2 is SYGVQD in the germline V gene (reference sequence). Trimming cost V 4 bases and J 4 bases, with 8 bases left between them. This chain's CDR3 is CASSAGQYEQYF. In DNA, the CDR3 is TGCGCCAGCAGTGCCGGACAGTACGAGCAGTACTTC.

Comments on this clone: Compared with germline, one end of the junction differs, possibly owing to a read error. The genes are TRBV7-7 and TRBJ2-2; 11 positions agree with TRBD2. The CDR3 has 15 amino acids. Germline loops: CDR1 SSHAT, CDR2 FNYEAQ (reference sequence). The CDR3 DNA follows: TGTGCTAGCAGCCTCCTAGCGGGGGGCACCGGGGAGCTGTTTTTT. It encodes CASSLLAGGTGELFF.

The CDR3 region is CASSPFGQGATNTEAFF. The CDR3 DNA reads as TGTGCCAGCTCACCATTCGGACAGGGGGCGACCAACACTGAAGCTTTCTTT. The gene calls are TRBV18 and TRBJ1-1; TRBD1 aligns across 11 bases. This CDR3 contains 17 residues. Germline assignment: CDR1 KGHSH and CDR2 LQKENI. Losses at the gene ends were 2 bases for V and 2 bases for J; bases not matched to a gene: 7. The full variable domain, in which reference TRBV18 and TRBJ1-1 provide the parts outside the CDR3, is NAGVMQNPRHLVRRRGQEARLRCSPMKGHSHVYWYRQLPEEGLKFMVYLQKENIIDESGMPKERFSAEFPKEGPSILRIQQVVRGDSAAYFCASSPFGQGATNTEAFFGQGTRLTVV.

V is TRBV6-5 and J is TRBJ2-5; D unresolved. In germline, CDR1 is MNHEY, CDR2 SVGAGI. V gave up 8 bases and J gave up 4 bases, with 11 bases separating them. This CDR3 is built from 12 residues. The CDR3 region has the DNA TGTGCCAGCTTGAGCGCCGGAGAGACCCAGTACTTC. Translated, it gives CASLSAGETQYF.

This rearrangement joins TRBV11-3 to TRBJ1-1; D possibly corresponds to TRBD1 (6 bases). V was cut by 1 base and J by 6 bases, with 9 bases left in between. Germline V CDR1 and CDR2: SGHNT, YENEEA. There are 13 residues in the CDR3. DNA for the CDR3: TGTGCCAGCAGCTTAGCGGGGACACCTGAAGCTTTCTTT. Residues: CASSLAGTPEAFF.

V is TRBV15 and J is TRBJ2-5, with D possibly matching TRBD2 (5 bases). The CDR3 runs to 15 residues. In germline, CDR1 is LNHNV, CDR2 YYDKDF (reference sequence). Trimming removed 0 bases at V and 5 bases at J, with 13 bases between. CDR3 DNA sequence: TGTGCCACCAGCAGAGAAATCGGGGATTACGAGACCCAGTACTTC. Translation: CATSREIGDYETQYF.

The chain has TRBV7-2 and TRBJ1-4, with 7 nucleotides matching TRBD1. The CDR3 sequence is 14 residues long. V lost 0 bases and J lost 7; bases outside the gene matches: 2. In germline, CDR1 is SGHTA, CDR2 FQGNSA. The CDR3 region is CASSLAGGGEKLFF. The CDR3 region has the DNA TGTGCCAGCAGCTTAGCAGGGGGCGGTGAAAAACTGTTTTTT. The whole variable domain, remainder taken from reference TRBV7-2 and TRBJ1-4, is GAGVSQSPSNKVTEKGKDVELRCDPISGHTALYWYRQSLGQGLEFLIYFQGNSAPDKSGLPSDRFSAERTGGSVSTLTIQRTQQEDSAVYLCASSLAGGGEKLFFGSGTQLSVL.

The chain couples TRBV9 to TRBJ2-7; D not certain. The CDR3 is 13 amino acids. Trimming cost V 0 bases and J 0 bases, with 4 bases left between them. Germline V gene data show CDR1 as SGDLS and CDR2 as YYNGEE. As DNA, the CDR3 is TGTGCCAGCAGCGTAGGAGGCTCCTACGAGCAGTACTTC. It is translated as CASSVGGSYEQYF. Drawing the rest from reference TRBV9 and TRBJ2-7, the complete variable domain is DSGVTQTPKHLITATGQRVTLRCSPRSGDLSVYWYQQSLDQGLQFLIQYYNGEERAKGNILERFSAQQFPDLHSELNLSSLELGDSALYFCASSVGGSYEQYFGPGTRLTVT.

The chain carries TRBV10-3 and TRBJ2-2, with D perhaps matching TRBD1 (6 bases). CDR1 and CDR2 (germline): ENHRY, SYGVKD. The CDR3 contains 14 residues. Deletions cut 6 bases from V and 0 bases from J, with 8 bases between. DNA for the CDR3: TGTGCCATCAGAGGGGACACGAACACCGGGGAGCTGTTTTTT. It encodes CAIRGDTNTGELFF.

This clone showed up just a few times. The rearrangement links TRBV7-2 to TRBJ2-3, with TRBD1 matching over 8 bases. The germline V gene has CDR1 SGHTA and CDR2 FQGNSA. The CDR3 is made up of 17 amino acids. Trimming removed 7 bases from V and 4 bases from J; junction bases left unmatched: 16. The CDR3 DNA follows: TGTGCCAGCAAGGAAGAGGGCAGGGGGCGGTTGGCAGATACGCAGTATTTT. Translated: CASKEEGRGRLADTQYF.

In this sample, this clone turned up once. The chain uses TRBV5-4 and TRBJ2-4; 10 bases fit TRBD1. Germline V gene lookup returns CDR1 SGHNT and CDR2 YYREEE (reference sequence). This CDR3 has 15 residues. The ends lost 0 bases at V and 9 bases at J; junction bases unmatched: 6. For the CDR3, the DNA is TGTGCCAGCAGCTTGGCAGAGGGACAGGGGTCCATTCAGTACTTC. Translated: CASSLAEGQGSIQYF.

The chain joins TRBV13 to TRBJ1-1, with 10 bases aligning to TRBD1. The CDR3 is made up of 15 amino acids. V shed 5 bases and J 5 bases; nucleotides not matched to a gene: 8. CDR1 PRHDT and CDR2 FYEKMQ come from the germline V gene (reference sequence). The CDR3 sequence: CASSPDRGQWTEAFF. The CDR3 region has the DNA TGTGCCAGCAGCCCAGACAGGGGGCAATGGACTGAAGCTTTCTTT.

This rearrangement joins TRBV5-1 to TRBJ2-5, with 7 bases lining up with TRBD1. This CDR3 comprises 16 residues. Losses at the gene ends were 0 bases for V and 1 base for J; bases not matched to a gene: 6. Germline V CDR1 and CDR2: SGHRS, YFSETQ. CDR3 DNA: TGCGCCAGCAGCTTGGGGGTAAACAGGGGCCAAGAGACCCAGTACTTC. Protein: CASSLGVNRGQETQYF.

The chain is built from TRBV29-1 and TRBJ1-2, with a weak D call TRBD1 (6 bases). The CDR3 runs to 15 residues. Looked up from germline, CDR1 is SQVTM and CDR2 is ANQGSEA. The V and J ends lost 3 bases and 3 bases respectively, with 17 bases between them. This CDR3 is CSVEWGLSRYYGYTF. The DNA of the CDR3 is TGCAGCGTTGAGTGGGGGCTAAGCCGTTACTATGGCTACACCTTC.